These T cell receptor beta chains were read from a single sample in a study of blood T cells in healthy people across ages. TCRdb recomputed calls from the 5' RACE reads with MiXCR, one row per CDR3 protein. The repertoire holds approximately 690,000 distinct CDR3 sequences, with 58% as singletons. Sequencing was performed on blood. The receptors come from a man aged 55-75 years in good health. Each CDR3 is given with its conserved first and last residue.

V gene | CDR3 protein
TRBV12-3/TRBV12-4 | CASRQGGDTQYF
TRBV10-3 | CAISDSFGQPQHF
TRBV20-1 | CSARVGSGGDTQYF
TRBV7-2 | CASSFQRGVETQYF
TRBV2 | CASGDLTGETQYF
TRBV28 | CASSLVAGCEQYF
TRBV6-1 | CASSEAGGGARYEQYF
TRBV12-3/TRBV12-4 | CASIFRAGQETQYF
TRBV5-1 | CASTPRASSNYGYTF
TRBV28 | CASSKNIQETQYF
TRBV12-3/TRBV12-4 | CASSPRQGSGFNQPQHF
TRBV6-6 | CASSPDLTTNQAFF
TRBV29-1 | CSVENRDNYGYTF
TRBV29-1 | CSVVGQGKVQYF
TRBV11-2 | CASNLGLSGGLEQFF
TRBV10-3 | CAISVNPNEKLFF
TRBV2 | CASSELAGEDYEQYF
TRBV7-8 | CASSFVGGQGNEQFF
TRBV5-1 | CASSSPQGAGEQYF
TRBV9 | CASSKEGQAEAFF
TRBV6-6 | CASSLAVGSYEQYF
TRBV12-3/TRBV12-4 | CATAGQAGQETQYF
TRBV28 | CASRQAGANSYEQYF
TRBV29-1 | CSVEGEGAPYEQYF
TRBV12-3/TRBV12-4 | CASSIDLTGNTIYF
TRBV11-2 | CASSLVAGVYNEQYF
TRBV20-1 | CSAVAGAGDQPQHF
TRBV2 | CASRPQQNTEAFF
TRBV10-3 | CAASGGSNQPQHF
TRBV19 | CASSIDSKTDTQYF
TRBV20-1 | CSARDATGNPYEQYF
TRBV7-2 | CASSPRLAGGGDTQYF
TRBV7-9 | CASRREGTGAGYTF
TRBV25-1 | CASSATGSFSDTQYF
TRBV12-3/TRBV12-4 | CASSHPGTAEYEQYF
TRBV4-2 | CASSLGTSGGADIQYF
TRBV27 | CARPRDTASPLHF
TRBV2 | CASRGLANEQFF
TRBV6-1 | CASSVQPRDTQYF
TRBV5-1 | CASSLEGQGVITNVLTF
TRBV4-2 | CASSQDPTSGNQETQYF
TRBV12-5 | CASGSMTSGGEGYLNEQFF
TRBV7-6 | CASSSTSIVQETQYF
TRBV4-1 | CASSQEETGASYEQYF
TRBV5-1 | CASSLGEDNSPLHF
TRBV12-5 | CASGGTQVTEQFF
TRBV5-5 | CASSYFRPRDGGNIQYF
TRBV7-9 | CASSDRPGGPYNEQFF
TRBV5-1 | CASSLNRQETQYF
TRBV29-1 | CSVEGTGGNEQYF
TRBV5-1 | CASSTLGQGNGYTF
TRBV7-6 | CASSLRTGDQETQYF
TRBV20-1 | CSATLPMGGANYGYTF
TRBV25-1 | CASSAYYYGYTF
TRBV18 | CASSPRERGPQETQYF